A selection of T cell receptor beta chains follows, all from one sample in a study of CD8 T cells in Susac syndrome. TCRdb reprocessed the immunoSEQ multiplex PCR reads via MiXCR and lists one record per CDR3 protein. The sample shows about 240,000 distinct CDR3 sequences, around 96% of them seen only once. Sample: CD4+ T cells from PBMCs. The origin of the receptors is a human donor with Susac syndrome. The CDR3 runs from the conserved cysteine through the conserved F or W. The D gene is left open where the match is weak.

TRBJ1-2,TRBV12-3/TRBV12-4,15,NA,CASSLGEATNYGYTF
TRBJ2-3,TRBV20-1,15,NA,CSASSSGGSTDTQYF
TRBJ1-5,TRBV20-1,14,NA,CSAASGPINQPQHF
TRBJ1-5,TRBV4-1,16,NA,CASSQEGTGNNQPQHF
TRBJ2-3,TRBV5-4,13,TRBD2,CASRAGVADTQYF
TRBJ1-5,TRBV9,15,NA,CASSSTAGGNQPQHF
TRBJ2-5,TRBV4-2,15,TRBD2,CASSLKLAGGETQYF
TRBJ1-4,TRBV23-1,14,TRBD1,CASNLRDRRRKLFF
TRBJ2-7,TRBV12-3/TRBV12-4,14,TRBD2,CASSFSGSWGEQYF
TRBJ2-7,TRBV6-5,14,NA,CASTVERVGDEQYF